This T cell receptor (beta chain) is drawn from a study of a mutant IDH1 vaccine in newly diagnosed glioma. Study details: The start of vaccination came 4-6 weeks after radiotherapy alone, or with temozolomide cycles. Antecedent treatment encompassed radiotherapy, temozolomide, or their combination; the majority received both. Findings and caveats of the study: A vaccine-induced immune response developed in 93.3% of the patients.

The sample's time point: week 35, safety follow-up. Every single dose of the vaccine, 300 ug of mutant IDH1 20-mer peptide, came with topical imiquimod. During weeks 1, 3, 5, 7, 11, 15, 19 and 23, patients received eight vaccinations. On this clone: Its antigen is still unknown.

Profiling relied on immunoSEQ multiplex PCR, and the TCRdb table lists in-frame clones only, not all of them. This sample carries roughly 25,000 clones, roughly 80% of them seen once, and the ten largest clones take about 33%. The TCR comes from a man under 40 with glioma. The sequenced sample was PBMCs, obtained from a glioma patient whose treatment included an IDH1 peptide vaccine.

CDR3 in DNA: TGTGCCAGCAGCTTCGGGGGGGGCCCCTCACAGGCGTATTTT. The encoded protein is CASSFGGGPSQAYF. V gene TRBV5-6 combines with J gene TRBJ2-3, with TRBD2 matching over 8 bases. Trimming cost V 2 bases and J 14 bases; bases outside gene matches: 13. The CDR3 is made up of 14 amino acids. Germline values: CDR1 SGHDT, CDR2 YYEEEE.